This T cell receptor beta chain was observed in a study of control samples from healthy donors and cancer patients. Assay: immunoSEQ multiplex PCR; the TCRdb copy retains only in-frame clones and omits some. The sample includes more than 100,000 clones, roughly 90% of them seen just once. V lost 2 bases, J lost 5 bases, and 15 bases lay in between. The V gene's germline CDR1 is MNHNY and CDR2 SVGAGI (reference sequence). The CDR3 contains 15 residues. The sequence derives from a man over 45 with head and neck cancer. The genes are TRBV6-6 and TRBJ2-5; D may be TRBD1 or TRBD2 (7 bases each). The sequenced material came from PBMCs. CDR3 protein: CASSYPQGEGETQYF. The CDR3 nucleotides are TGTGCCAGCAGTTACCCCCAGGGGGAGGGGGAGACCCAGTACTTC.